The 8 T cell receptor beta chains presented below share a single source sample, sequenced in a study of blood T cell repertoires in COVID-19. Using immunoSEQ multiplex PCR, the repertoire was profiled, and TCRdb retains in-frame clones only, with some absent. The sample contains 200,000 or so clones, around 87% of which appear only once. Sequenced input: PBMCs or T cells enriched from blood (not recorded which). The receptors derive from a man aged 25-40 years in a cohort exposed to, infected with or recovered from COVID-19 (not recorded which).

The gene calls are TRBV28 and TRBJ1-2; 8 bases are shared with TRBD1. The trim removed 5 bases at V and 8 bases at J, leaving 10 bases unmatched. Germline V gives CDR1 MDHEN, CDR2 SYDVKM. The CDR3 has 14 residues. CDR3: CASSRAPTGEGYTF. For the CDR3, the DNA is TGTGCCAGCAGTCGAGCCCCGACAGGGGAAGGCTACACCTTC.

In DNA, the CDR3 is TGTGCCAGCAGCTTCGGGGGACCCGGGGAGCTGTTTTTT. This translates into CASSFGGPGELFF. The chain is built from TRBV7-8 and TRBJ2-2; D possibly corresponds to TRBD2 (6 bases). CDR3 size: 13 residues. Per the germline V gene, CDR1 is SGHVS and CDR2 is FQNEAQ. Trimming cost V 3 bases and J 6 bases, with 8 bases left between them.

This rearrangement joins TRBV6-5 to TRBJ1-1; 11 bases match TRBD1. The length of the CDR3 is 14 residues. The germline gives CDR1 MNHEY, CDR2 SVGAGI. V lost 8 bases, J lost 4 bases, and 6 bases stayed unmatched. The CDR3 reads CASLLGQGATEAFF. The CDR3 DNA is TGTGCCAGCCTATTAGGACAGGGGGCCACTGAAGCTTTCTTT.

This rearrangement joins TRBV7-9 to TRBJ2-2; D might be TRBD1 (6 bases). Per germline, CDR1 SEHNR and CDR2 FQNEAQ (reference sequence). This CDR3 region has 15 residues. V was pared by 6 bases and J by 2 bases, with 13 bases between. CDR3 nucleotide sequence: TGTGCCAGCAGATACGGACAGACTAACACCGGGGAGCTGTTTTTT. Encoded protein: CASRYGQTNTGELFF. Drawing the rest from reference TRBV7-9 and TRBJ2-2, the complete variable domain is DTGVSQNPRHKITKRGQNVTFRCDPISEHNRLYWYRQTLGQGPEFLTYFQNEAQLEKSRLLSDRFSAERPKGSFSTLEIQRTEQGDSAMYLCASRYGQTNTGELFFGEGSRLTVL.

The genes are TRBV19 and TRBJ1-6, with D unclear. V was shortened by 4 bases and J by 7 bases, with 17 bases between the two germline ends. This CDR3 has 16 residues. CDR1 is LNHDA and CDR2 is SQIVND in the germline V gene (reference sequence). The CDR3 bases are TGTGCCAGTAGTAGCCAGGCGGGTTTGATAAATTCACCCCTCCACTTT. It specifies CASSSQAGLINSPLHF.

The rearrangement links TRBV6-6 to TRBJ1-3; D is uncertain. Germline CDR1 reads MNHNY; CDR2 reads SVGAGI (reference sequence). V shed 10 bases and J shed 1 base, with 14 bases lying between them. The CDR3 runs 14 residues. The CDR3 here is CATRAGASGNTIYF. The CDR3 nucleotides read TGTGCCACCCGGGCGGGCGCGTCTGGAAACACCATATATTTT.

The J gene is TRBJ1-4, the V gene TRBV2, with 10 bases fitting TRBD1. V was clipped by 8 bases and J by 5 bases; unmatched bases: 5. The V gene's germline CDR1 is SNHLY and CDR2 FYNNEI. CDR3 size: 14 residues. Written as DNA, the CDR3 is TGTGCCAGCGGTCCGACAGGGGGCAATGAAAAACTGTTTTTT. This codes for CASGPTGGNEKLFF.

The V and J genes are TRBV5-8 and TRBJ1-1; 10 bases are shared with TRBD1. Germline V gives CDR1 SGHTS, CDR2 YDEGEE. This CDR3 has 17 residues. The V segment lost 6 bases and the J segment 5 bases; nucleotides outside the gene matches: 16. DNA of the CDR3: TGTGCCAGCATCCCTTTCGGACAGGGGGTTGTAAGGACTGAAGCTTTCTTT. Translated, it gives CASIPFGQGVVRTEAFF.